The 14 T cell receptor beta chains presented below share a single source sample, sequenced in a study of control samples from healthy donors and cancer patients. Only in-frame clones appear in the TCRdb table, and some are missing; sequencing was by immunoSEQ multiplex PCR. The sample carries about 200,000 clones, 91% recorded once. Sequenced input: blood. Receptors were obtained from a man aged 30-40 years in good health.

V and J are TRBV6-6 and TRBJ2-3; 11 nucleotides match TRBD2. The germline gives CDR1 MNHNY, CDR2 SVGAGI (reference sequence). The CDR3 totals 16 residues. The junction had 6 bases not matched to a gene; V was cut back by 2 bases and J by 5 bases. The CDR3 loop reads CASSYNSGGALDTQYF. CDR3 coding DNA: TGTGCCAGCAGTTACAATAGCGGGGGGGCCTTAGATACGCAGTATTTT.

This chain connects TRBV9 to TRBJ2-3, with D unresolved. CDR1 is SGDLS and CDR2 is YYNGEE in the germline V gene. The CDR3 has 12 residues. Trimming removed 3 bases at V and 2 bases at J, with 4 bases between. CDR3 nucleotide sequence: TGTGCCAGCAGCGAGAACACAGATACGCAGTATTTT. This sequence encodes CASSENTDTQYF.

The chain has TRBV24-1 and TRBJ1-2; TRBD1 matches at 11 bases. Germline V gene data show CDR1 as KGHDR and CDR2 as SFDVKD. The CDR3 extends over 16 amino acids. After removal of 3 bases from V and 4 bases from J, the junction contained 6 bases not matched to a gene. The CDR3: CATSDVLGQGVYGYTF. Written as DNA, the CDR3 is TGTGCCACCAGTGATGTCTTGGGACAGGGGGTCTATGGCTACACCTTC.

The V call is TRBV20-1, the J call TRBJ2-3; unclear D gene. CDR3 length: 14 residues. The V end lost 3 bases, the J end lost 4 bases, and 14 bases lay between the germline ends. Germline values: CDR1 DFQATT, CDR2 SNEGSKA (reference sequence). The chain's CDR3 is CSASRPSDPDTQYF. DNA of the CDR3: TGCAGTGCTAGTCGGCCCAGCGACCCAGATACGCAGTATTTT.

This clone was counted between two and nine times. The chain links TRBV29-1 to TRBJ1-4; D possibly corresponds to TRBD1 (5 bases). Germline assignment: CDR1 SQVTM and CDR2 ANQGSEA. Trimming stripped 6 bases from V and 7 bases from J, with 9 bases between. The CDR3 contains 11 residues. Here the CDR3 reads CSVDQGEKLFF. As DNA, the CDR3 is TGCAGCGTGGATCAGGGTGAAAAACTGTTTTTT.

This clone was seen only once. The chain combines TRBV24-1 with TRBJ2-2; D is unclear. V gave up 6 bases and J gave up 5 bases, with 15 bases separating them. The CDR3 sequence is 15 residues long. Germline CDR1 KGHDR, CDR2 SFDVKD. The CDR3 spells CATSNKLSPTGELFF. In DNA, the CDR3 is TGTGCCACCAGTAACAAGCTATCCCCGACCGGGGAGCTGTTTTTT.

The CDR3, as DNA: TGTGCCAGCAGCTACCTGGGACAGGGCTCTTCCATGAACACTGAAGCTTTCTTT. This translates into CASSYLGQGSSMNTEAFF. The J gene is TRBJ1-1, the V gene TRBV7-9; 9 nucleotides line up with TRBD1. The CDR3 covers 18 residues. V dropped 4 bases and J dropped 0; count of bases not matched to a gene: 12. The V gene's germline CDR1 is SEHNR and CDR2 FQNEAQ (reference sequence).

J is TRBJ2-6 and V is TRBV6-5; no clear D. The V gene's germline CDR1 is MNHEY and CDR2 SVGAGI. The CDR3 has 15 amino acids. V lost 5 bases to trimming and J lost 0 bases, with 8 bases between them. CDR3 in DNA: TGTGCCAGCAGTCCTCCCGGCTCTGGGGCCAACGTCCTGACTTTC. Translating it yields CASSPPGSGANVLTF.

The chain couples TRBV24-1 to TRBJ2-3; a weak D match, TRBD1 (6 bases). The V gene's germline CDR1 is KGHDR and CDR2 SFDVKD. The CDR3 loop spans 16 amino acids. Trimming stripped 10 bases from V and 5 bases from J, with 24 bases between. In nucleotides, the CDR3 is TGTGCCACTTCCTCAGGTCGGTGGGGGCCAAGAGATACGCAGTATTTT. It codes for CATSSGRWGPRDTQYF.

J is TRBJ2-1 and V is TRBV11-2; no definite D call. This CDR3 has 14 amino acids. Trimming removed 5 bases from V and 10 bases from J, with 18 bases in between. Germline-derived CDR1 and CDR2 are SGHAT and FQNNGV. The CDR3 DNA reads TGTGCCAGCAGCAAGGACCTCGGGCCATCGGAGCAGTTCTTC. As protein: CASSKDLGPSEQFF.

J is TRBJ1-2 and V is TRBV18; 7 nucleotides line up with TRBD1. CDR3 length: 14 amino acids. V was pared by 6 bases and J by 5 bases, with 9 bases of the junction left unmatched. The V gene's germline CDR1 is KGHSH and CDR2 LQKENI. The CDR3 nucleotides are TGTGCCAGCTCCCCGGGACAGCTGATATATGGCTACACCTTC. Residues: CASSPGQLIYGYTF.

V is TRBV27 and J is TRBJ1-1, with 8 bases lining up with TRBD1. CDR3 length: 14 amino acids. Germline-derived CDR1 and CDR2 are MNHEY and SMNVEV (reference sequence). With V trimmed by 3 bases and J by 7 bases, 7 bases remained unmatched. The CDR3 DNA reads as TGTGCCAGCAGTTTCAGGGGGCGGGTGGGTGAAGCTTTCTTT. This gives the protein CASSFRGRVGEAFF.

The CDR3 loop is CASSYDGYEQYF. The CDR3 DNA sequence: TGTGCCAGCAGCTACGACGGCTACGAGCAGTACTTC. V usage is TRBV7-8 and J usage is TRBJ2-7; D ambiguous. The V gene lost 4 bases and the J gene lost 3 bases, with 7 bases spanning the gap. The CDR3 spans 12 residues. Germline lookup yields CDR1 SGHVS and CDR2 FQNEAQ. The entire variable domain, with the rest obtained from reference TRBV7-8 and TRBJ2-7, is as follows: GAGVSQSPRYKVAKRGQDVALRCDPISGHVSLFWYQQALGQGPEFLTYFQNEAQLDKSGLPSDRFFAERPEGSVSTLKIQRTQQEDSAVYLCASSYDGYEQYFGPGTRLTVT.

V and J are TRBV18 and TRBJ2-1; D not resolved. The CDR3 covers 12 residues. Trimming took 6 bases from V and 6 from J, leaving 9 bases between them. Germline CDR1 KGHSH, CDR2 LQKENI. As DNA, the CDR3 is TGTGCCAGCTCCCCCGCCAGCAATGAGCAGTTCTTC. Protein product: CASSPASNEQFF. Full variable domain (remainder filled in from reference TRBV18 and TRBJ2-1): NAGVMQNPRHLVRRRGQEARLRCSPMKGHSHVYWYRQLPEEGLKFMVYLQKENIIDESGMPKERFSAEFPKEGPSILRIQQVVRGDSAAYFCASSPASNEQFFGPGTRLTVL.